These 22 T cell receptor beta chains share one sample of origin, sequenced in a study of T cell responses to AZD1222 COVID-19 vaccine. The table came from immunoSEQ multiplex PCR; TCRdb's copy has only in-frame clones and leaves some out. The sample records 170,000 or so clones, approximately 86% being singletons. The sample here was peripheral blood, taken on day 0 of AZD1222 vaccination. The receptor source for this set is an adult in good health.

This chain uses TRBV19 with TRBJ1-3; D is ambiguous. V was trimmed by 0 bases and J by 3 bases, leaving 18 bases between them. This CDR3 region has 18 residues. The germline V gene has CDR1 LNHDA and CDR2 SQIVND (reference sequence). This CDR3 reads CASSIDLGRGVYGNTIYF. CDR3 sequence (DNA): TGTGCCAGTAGTATAGATCTGGGCCGCGGCGTTTATGGAAACACCATATATTTT.

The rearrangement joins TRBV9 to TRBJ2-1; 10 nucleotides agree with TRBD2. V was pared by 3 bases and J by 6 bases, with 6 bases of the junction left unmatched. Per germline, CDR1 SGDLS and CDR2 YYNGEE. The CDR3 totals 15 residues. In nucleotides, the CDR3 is TGTGCCAGCAGCGCCTCTAGCGGGAGAGTCAATGAGCAGTTCTTC. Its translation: CASSASSGRVNEQFF.

The CDR3 protein is CASSLQEYTEAFF. CDR3 nucleotides: TGCGCCAGCAGCCTACAGGAATACACTGAAGCTTTCTTT. V usage is TRBV5-1 and J usage is TRBJ1-1, with D possibly TRBD1 on 5 matching bases. The germline gives CDR1 SGHRS, CDR2 YFSETQ. CDR3 length: 13 residues. V lost 4 bases, J lost 3 bases, and 10 bases lay in between.

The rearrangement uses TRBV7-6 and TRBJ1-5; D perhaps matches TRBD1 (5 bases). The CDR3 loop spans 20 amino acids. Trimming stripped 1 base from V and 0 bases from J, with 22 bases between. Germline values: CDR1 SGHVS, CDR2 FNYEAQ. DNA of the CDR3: TGTGCCAGCAGCTTAGTCGCCCCCTCCCCATCCAGGGATAGCAATCAGCCCCAGCATTTT. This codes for CASSLVAPSPSRDSNQPQHF. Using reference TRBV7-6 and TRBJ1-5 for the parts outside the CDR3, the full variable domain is GAGVSQSPRYKVTKRGQDVALRCDPISGHVSLYWYRQALGQGPEFLTYFNYEAQQDKSGLPNDRFSAERPEGSISTLTIQRTEQRDSAMYRCASSLVAPSPSRDSNQPQHFGDGTRLSIL.

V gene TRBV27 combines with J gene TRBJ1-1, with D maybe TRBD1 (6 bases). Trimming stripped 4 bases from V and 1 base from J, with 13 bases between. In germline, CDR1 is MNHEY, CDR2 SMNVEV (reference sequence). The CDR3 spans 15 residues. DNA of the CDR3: TGTGCCAGCAGTTGGTTGGACAGAGAGAACACTGAAGCTTTCTTT. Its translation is CASSWLDRENTEAFF.

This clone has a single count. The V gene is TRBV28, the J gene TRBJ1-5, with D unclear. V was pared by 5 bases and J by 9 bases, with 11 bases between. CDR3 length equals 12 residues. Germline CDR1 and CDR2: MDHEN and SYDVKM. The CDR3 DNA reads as TGTGCCAGCAGTCCATGGGGTTGGCCCCAGCATTTT. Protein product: CASSPWGWPQHF.

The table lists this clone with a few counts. The CDR3 reads CASSFPGETGDTEAFF. CDR3 sequence (DNA): TGTGCCAGTAGTTTCCCAGGGGAAACCGGGGACACTGAAGCTTTCTTT. The gene calls are TRBV19 and TRBJ1-1; tentative D call: TRBD1 (6 bases). This CDR3 is 16 amino acids long. The V and J ends lost 5 bases and 3 bases respectively, with 19 bases between them. Germline V gives CDR1 LNHDA, CDR2 SQIVND (reference sequence).

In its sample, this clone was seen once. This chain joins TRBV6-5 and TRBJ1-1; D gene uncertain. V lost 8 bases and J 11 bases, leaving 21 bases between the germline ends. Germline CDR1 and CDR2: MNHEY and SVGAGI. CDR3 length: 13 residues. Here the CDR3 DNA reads TGTGCCAGCCTAACGGGAGTCCCCGGTGAGGCTTTCTTT. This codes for CASLTGVPGEAFF.

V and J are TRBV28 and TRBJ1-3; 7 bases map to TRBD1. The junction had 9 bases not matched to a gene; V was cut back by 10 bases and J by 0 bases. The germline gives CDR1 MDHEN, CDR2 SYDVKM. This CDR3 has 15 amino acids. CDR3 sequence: CATKGGDYSGNTIYF. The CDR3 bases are TGTGCCACCAAAGGGGGCGACTACTCTGGAAACACCATATATTTT.

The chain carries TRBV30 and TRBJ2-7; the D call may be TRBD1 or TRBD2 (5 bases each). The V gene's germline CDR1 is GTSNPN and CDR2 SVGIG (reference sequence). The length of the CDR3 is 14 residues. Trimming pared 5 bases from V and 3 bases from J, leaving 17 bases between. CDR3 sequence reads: CAWRSPGPYYEQYF. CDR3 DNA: TGTGCCTGGCGTTCGCCGGGACCCTACTACGAGCAGTACTTC. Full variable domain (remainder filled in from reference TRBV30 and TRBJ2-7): SQTIHQWPATLVQPVGSPLSLECTVEGTSNPNLYWYRQAAGRGLQLLFYSVGIGQISSEVPQNLSASRPQDRQFILSSKKLLLSDSGFYLCAWRSPGPYYEQYFGPGTRLTVT.

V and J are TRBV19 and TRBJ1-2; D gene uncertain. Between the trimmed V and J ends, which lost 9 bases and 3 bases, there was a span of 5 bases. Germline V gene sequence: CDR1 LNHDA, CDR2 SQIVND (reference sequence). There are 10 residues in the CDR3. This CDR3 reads CASGDYGYTF. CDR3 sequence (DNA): TGTGCCAGCGGGGACTATGGCTACACCTTC.

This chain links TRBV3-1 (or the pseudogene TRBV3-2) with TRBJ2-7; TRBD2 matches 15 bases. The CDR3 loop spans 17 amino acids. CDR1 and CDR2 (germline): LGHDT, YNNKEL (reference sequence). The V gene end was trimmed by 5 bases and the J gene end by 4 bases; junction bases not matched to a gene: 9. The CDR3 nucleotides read TGTGCCAGCAGCTTCGGACTAGCGGGAGGGACCGGGTACGAGCAGTACTTC. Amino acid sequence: CASSFGLAGGTGYEQYF.

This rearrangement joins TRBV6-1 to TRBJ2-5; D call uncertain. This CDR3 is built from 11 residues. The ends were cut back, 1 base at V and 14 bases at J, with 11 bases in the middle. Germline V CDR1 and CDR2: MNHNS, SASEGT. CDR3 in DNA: TGTGCCAGCAGTGAAGATCCGGTTACTTACTTC. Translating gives CASSEDPVTYF.

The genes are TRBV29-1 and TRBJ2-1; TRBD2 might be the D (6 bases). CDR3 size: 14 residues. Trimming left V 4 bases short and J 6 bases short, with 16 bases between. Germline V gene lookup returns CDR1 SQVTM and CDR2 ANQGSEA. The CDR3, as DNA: TGCAGCGTTGGGGCGGGAACCTTCCGCAATGAGCAGTTCTTC. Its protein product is CSVGAGTFRNEQFF.

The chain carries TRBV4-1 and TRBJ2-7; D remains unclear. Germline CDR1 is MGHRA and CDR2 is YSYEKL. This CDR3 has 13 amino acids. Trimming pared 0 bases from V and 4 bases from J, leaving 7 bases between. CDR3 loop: CASSQDRRYEQYF. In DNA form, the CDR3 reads TGCGCCAGCAGCCAAGACAGGAGATACGAGCAGTACTTC.

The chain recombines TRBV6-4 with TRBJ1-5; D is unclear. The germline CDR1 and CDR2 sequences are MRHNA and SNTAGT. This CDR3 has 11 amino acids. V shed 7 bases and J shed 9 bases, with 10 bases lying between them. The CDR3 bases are TGTGCCAGCAAACTTGTAGGGCCCCAGCATTTT. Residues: CASKLVGPQHF.

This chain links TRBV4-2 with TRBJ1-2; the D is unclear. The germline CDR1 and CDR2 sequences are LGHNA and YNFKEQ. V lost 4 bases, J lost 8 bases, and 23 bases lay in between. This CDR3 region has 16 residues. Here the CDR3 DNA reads TGTGCCAGCAGCCCCCCCCTCGATTTGGGAGCGAACGGCTACACCTTC. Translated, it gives CASSPPLDLGANGYTF.

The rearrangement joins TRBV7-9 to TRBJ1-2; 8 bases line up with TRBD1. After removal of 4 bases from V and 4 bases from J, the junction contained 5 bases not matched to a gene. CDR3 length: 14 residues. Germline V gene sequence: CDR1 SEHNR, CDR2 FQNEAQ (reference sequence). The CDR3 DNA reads TGTGCCAGCAGCTCGGACAGGGAGGGCTATGGCTACACCTTC. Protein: CASSSDREGYGYTF. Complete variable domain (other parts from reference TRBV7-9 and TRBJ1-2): DTGVSQNPRHKITKRGQNVTFRCDPISEHNRLYWYRQTLGQGPEFLTYFQNEAQLEKSRLLSDRFSAERPKGSFSTLEIQRTEQGDSAMYLCASSSDREGYGYTFGSGTRLTVV.

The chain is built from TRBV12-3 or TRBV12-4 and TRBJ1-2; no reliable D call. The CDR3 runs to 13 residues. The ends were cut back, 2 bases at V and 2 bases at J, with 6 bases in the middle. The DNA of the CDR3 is TGTGCCAGCAGTTTATATCCGAACTATGGCTACACCTTC. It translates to CASSLYPNYGYTF.

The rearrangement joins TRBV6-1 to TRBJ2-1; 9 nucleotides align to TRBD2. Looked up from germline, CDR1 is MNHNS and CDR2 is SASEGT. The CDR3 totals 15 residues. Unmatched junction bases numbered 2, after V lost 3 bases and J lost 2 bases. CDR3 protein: CASSDGGRAYNEQFF. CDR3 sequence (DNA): TGTGCCAGCAGTGATGGCGGGAGGGCCTACAATGAGCAGTTCTTC.

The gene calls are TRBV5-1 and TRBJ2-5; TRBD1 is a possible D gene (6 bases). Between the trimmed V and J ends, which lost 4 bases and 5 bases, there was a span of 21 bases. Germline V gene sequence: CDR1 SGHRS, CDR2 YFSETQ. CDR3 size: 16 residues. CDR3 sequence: CASSGGWTSLGETQYF. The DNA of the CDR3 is TGCGCCAGCAGCGGGGGCTGGACTTCCCTAGGCGAGACCCAGTACTTC. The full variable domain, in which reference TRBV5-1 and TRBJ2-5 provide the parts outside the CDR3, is KAGVTQTPRYLIKTRGQQVTLSCSPISGHRSVSWYQQTPGQGLQFLFEYFSETQRNKGNFPGRFSGRQFSNSRSEMNVSTLELGDSALYLCASSGGWTSLGETQYFGPGTRLLVL.

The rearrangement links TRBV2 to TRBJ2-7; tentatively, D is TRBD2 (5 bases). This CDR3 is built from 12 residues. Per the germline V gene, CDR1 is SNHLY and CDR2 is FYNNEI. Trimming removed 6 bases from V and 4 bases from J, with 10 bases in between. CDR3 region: CASSVSEYEQYF. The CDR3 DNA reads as TGTGCCAGCAGCGTTAGCGAGTACGAGCAGTACTTC.